The following is a T cell receptor (beta chain) sequence with its context. This specimen comes from a study of T cell responses to AZD1222 COVID-19 vaccine. V was cut by 5 bases and J by 3 bases, with 16 bases left in between. The CDR3 length is 16 residues. The germline V gene encodes CDR1 SGHVS and CDR2 FQNEAQ. Assay: immunoSEQ multiplex PCR; the TCRdb copy retains only in-frame clones and omits some. The sample has about 110,000 clones, around 87% seen once. The TCR comes from an adult in good health. This sequence joins TRBV7-8 and TRBJ2-2; D possibly corresponds to TRBD2 (6 bases). The material was peripheral blood, obtained on day 0 of AZD1222 vaccination. The CDR3 sequence: CASSLMWGVDTGELFF. In DNA, the CDR3 is TGTGCCAGCAGCCTCATGTGGGGGGTAGACACCGGGGAGCTGTTTTTT.